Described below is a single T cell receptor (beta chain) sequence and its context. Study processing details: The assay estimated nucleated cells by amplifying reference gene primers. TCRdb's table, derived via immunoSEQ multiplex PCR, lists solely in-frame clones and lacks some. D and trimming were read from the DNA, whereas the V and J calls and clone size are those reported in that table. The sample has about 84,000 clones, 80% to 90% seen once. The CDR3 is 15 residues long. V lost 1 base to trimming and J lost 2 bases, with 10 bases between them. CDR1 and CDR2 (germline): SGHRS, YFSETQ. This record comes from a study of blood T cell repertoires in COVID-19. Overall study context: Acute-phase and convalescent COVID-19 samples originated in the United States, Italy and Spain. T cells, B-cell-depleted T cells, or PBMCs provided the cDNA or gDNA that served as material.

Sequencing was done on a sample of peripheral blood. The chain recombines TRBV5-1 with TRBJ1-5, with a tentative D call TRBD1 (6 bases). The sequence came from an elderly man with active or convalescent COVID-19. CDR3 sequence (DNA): TGCGCCAGCAGCTTGAACCCAGGGGGCAATCAGCCCCAGCATTTT. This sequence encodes CASSLNPGGNQPQHF.